A single sample is the source of the 10 T cell receptor beta chains below, sequenced in a study of T cells after posttransplantation cyclophosphamide (dated by TCRdb to the mid-2010s). Library preparation employed the immunoSEQ multiplex PCR assay. Imported from immuneACCESS, the table was reduced by TCRdb to in-frame sequences with V and J called. These copies leave out some clones; in studies compared against another copy, an unresolved V gene accounts for under half, and the cause of the remainder is not known. The sample data list 66,000 or so clones, and 90% to 95% of these were observed just once. 3% of the sample is in the top ten clones. The specimen sequenced was PBMCs. These receptors were collected from a woman aged 25 to 39 in good health and a related stem cell transplant donor.

The chain recombines TRBV27 with TRBJ2-3; 15 positions match TRBD2. Germline values: CDR1 MNHEY, CDR2 SMNVEV (reference sequence). J lost 7 bases, V lost 3 bases, and 2 bases had no gene match. The CDR3 runs to 15 residues. CDR3 nucleotide sequence: TGTGCCAGCAGTTTCGGGACTAGCGGGGGGTATACGCAGTATTTT. It codes for CASSFGTSGGYTQYF.

V is TRBV29-1 and J is TRBJ1-1; D is perhaps TRBD1 (6 bases). The length of the CDR3 is 14 residues. Germline CDR1 reads SQVTM; CDR2 reads ANQGSEA. Trimming stripped 3 bases from V and 4 bases from J, with 15 bases between. The CDR3 region has the DNA TGCAGCGTTGAGAACAGGGCCAAGGTCACTGAAGCTTTCTTT. It is translated as CSVENRAKVTEAFF.

The rearrangement uses TRBV19 and TRBJ1-1; TRBD1 matches 7 bases. V lost 3 bases to trimming and J lost 5 bases; unmatched junction nucleotides: 6. CDR3 length: 14 amino acids. The germline V gene encodes CDR1 LNHDA and CDR2 SQIVND (reference sequence). CDR3 nucleotides: TGTGCCAGTAGTATCCTACAGGGGAGAACTGAAGCTTTCTTT. Its translation is CASSILQGRTEAFF.

This chain uses TRBV28 with TRBJ1-3, with TRBD1 as a possible D gene (5 bases). Germline loops: CDR1 MDHEN, CDR2 SYDVKM. This CDR3 has 17 residues. The V and J ends lost 3 bases and 0 bases respectively, with 15 bases between them. The CDR3 loop is CASSLGSGTVSGNTIYF. The CDR3 DNA follows: TGTGCCAGCAGTTTGGGCTCAGGGACCGTCTCTGGAAACACCATATATTTT.

The table lists this clone with a count of one. This rearrangement joins TRBV7-9 to TRBJ1-6; 7 positions match TRBD1. CDR1 is SEHNR and CDR2 is FQNEAQ in the germline V gene (reference sequence). This CDR3 comprises 17 residues. Unmatched junction bases numbered 11, after V lost 3 bases and J lost 6 bases. This CDR3 reads CASSLMTGSGGNSPLHF. The DNA of the CDR3 is TGTGCCAGCAGCTTGATGACAGGGTCAGGCGGTAATTCACCCCTCCACTTT. The full variable domain, rest sourced from reference TRBV7-9 and TRBJ1-6, is DTGVSQNPRHKITKRGQNVTFRCDPISEHNRLYWYRQTLGQGPEFLTYFQNEAQLEKSRLLSDRFSAERPKGSFSTLEIQRTEQGDSAMYLCASSLMTGSGGNSPLHFGNGTRLTVT.

The chain links TRBV4-2 to TRBJ1-1, with D possibly matching TRBD1 (5 bases). V lost 0 bases, J lost 0 bases, and 14 bases lay in between. The length of the CDR3 is 17 residues. Looked up from germline, CDR1 is LGHNA and CDR2 is YNFKEQ. CDR3 in DNA: TGTGCCAGCAGCCAAGAAGTGACTAAGACAGTGAACACTGAAGCTTTCTTT. Protein product: CASSQEVTKTVNTEAFF.

This clone is a singleton in its sample. This chain connects TRBV5-6 to TRBJ2-7; possible D gene TRBD1, 5 bases. There are 14 residues in the CDR3. Germline lookup yields CDR1 SGHDT and CDR2 YYEEEE. The V end was cut by 3 bases, the J end by 2 bases, with 12 bases between. This CDR3 reads CASSSRAGTYEQYF. The CDR3 DNA sequence: TGTGCCAGCAGCTCCCGGGCAGGGACCTACGAGCAGTACTTC.

This clone was found many times. The chain has TRBV2 and TRBJ1-5; no clear D. The germline gives CDR1 SNHLY, CDR2 FYNNEI. V was clipped by 6 bases and J by 3 bases, with 15 bases between them. The CDR3 is made up of 15 amino acids. CDR3 sequence: CASRDGRGNNQPQHF. CDR3 DNA sequence: TGTGCCAGCAGGGACGGTCGGGGTAACAATCAGCCCCAGCATTTT.

The chain couples TRBV14 to TRBJ1-1; D is ambiguous. The CDR3 spans 13 residues. The germline V gene has CDR1 SGHDN and CDR2 FVKESK. Trimming took off 2 bases at V and 3 bases at J, with 7 bases between the two ends. The CDR3 reads CASSQLRDTEAFF. CDR3 nucleotide sequence: TGTGCCAGCAGCCAACTGCGCGACACTGAAGCTTTCTTT. The full variable domain, in which reference TRBV14 and TRBJ1-1 provide the parts outside the CDR3, is EAGVTQFPSHSVIEKGQTVTLRCDPISGHDNLYWYRRVMGKEIKFLLHFVKESKQDESGMPNNRFLAERTGGTYSTLKVQPAELEDSGVYFCASSQLRDTEAFFGQGTRLTVV.

This sequence joins TRBV2 and TRBJ1-1; D is possibly TRBD1 (5 bases). Per germline, CDR1 SNHLY and CDR2 FYNNEI. The CDR3 spans 12 residues. V was shortened by 7 bases and J by 5 bases, with 11 bases between the two germline ends. CDR3 protein: CASNKGSTEAFF. For the CDR3, the DNA is TGTGCCAGCAATAAGGGGTCGACTGAAGCTTTCTTT.